One sample yielded the 28 T cell receptor beta chains listed below, sequenced in a study of blood T cell repertoires in COVID-19. TCRdb keeps only in-frame clones here, not all; method: immunoSEQ multiplex PCR. The sample yields about 150,000 clones, roughly nine tenths seen once. Material: peripheral blood. Receptors originate from a woman in her sixties with active or convalescent COVID-19.

The chain links TRBV3-1 (or the pseudogene TRBV3-2) to TRBJ2-1; D is undetermined. The CDR3 length is 14 residues. Germline V gene lookup returns CDR1 LGHDT and CDR2 YNNKEL (reference sequence). V was pared by 1 base and J by 9 bases, with 13 bases between. The CDR3 is CASSQVGPRGEQFF. As DNA, the CDR3 is TGTGCCAGCAGCCAAGTTGGCCCCCGTGGTGAGCAGTTCTTC.

J is TRBJ1-5 and V is TRBV27, with 11 bases aligning to TRBD1. V was clipped by 5 bases and J by 7 bases; unmatched bases: 7. The CDR3 extends over 15 amino acids. CDR1 MNHEY and CDR2 SMNVEV come from the germline V gene (reference sequence). The CDR3 DNA sequence: TGTGCCAGCAGTGCCTCATGGACAGGGGGCCAGCCCCAGCATTTT. It specifies CASSASWTGGQPQHF.

The chain couples TRBV5-1 to TRBJ1-3; D remains unclear. Germline lookup yields CDR1 SGHRS and CDR2 YFSETQ. The CDR3 contains 16 residues. The V and J ends lost 3 bases and 0 bases respectively, with 13 bases between them. In nucleotides, the CDR3 is TGCGCCAGCAGCTCGGCGGGCAGCTCCTCTGGAAACACCATATATTTT. This sequence encodes CASSSAGSSSGNTIYF.

V usage is TRBV7-8 and J usage is TRBJ1-3; perhaps TRBD1 as D (5 bases). Per the germline V gene, CDR1 is SGHVS and CDR2 is FQNEAQ. V shed 4 bases and J shed 0 bases, with 13 bases lying between them. CDR3 length equals 16 residues. DNA for the CDR3: TGTGCCAGCAGCTCCTACCGGGGGGGCTCTGGAAACACCATATATTTT. This sequence encodes CASSSYRGGSGNTIYF.

The chain is built from TRBV10-3 and TRBJ1-1, with D perhaps matching TRBD1 (6 bases). CDR3 length: 16 amino acids. Trimming stripped 0 bases from V and 1 base from J, with 12 bases between. Germline CDR1 and CDR2: ENHRY and SYGVKD. The CDR3 nucleotides are TGTGCCATCAGTGAGTCGATGGGGGCCCGGAACACTGAAGCTTTCTTT. Encoded protein: CAISESMGARNTEAFF.

This clone was seen a few times. The V call is TRBV18, the J call TRBJ2-2, with 8 bases that match TRBD2. Unmatched junction bases numbered 5, after V lost 0 bases and J lost 2 bases. Germline V gene data show CDR1 as KGHSH and CDR2 as LQKENI. The CDR3 covers 17 residues. The CDR3 DNA follows: TGTGCCAGCTCACCACCAGGCGGGGGGCCCAACACCGGGGAGCTGTTTTTT. Translation: CASSPPGGGPNTGELFF.

This chain connects TRBV12-3 or TRBV12-4 to TRBJ2-5, with a possible D match to TRBD2 (6 bases). V was shortened by 8 bases and J by 5 bases, with 15 bases between the two germline ends. This CDR3 contains 13 residues. The CDR3 DNA follows: TGTGCCAGCCACCGGGACTGGGAGGAGACCCAGTACTTC. It is translated as CASHRDWEETQYF.

This chain links TRBV20-1 with TRBJ2-1; 7 bases line up with TRBD1. The CDR3 loop spans 11 amino acids. Germline lookup yields CDR1 DFQATT and CDR2 SNEGSKA (reference sequence). The trim removed 7 bases at V and 8 bases at J, leaving 5 bases unmatched. The CDR3 sequence is CSVQGVHEQFF. CDR3 in DNA: TGCAGTGTTCAGGGGGTTCATGAGCAGTTCTTC.

This chain uses TRBV12-3 or TRBV12-4 with TRBJ2-6; D not resolved. CDR3 length: 12 amino acids. The germline V and J ends were trimmed by 6 bases and 4 bases, with 4 bases remaining between them. CDR3 residues: CASSQGANVLTF. CDR3 in DNA: TGTGCCAGCAGCCAGGGGGCCAACGTCCTGACTTTC.

This chain uses TRBV7-3 with TRBJ1-1; 9 nucleotides match TRBD1. The CDR3 consists of 12 residues. The germline V gene encodes CDR1 SGHTA and CDR2 FQGTGA. Germline trimming cut 5 bases from V and 7 bases from J; bases unmatched to any gene: 2. The CDR3 region is CASSATGGEAFF. The CDR3 DNA sequence: TGTGCCAGCAGCGCGACAGGGGGTGAAGCTTTCTTT.

The chain has TRBV7-2 and TRBJ1-2; the match to TRBD1 covers 7 bases. The junction had 4 bases not matched to a gene; V was cut back by 1 base and J by 2 bases. The V gene's germline CDR1 is SGHTA and CDR2 FQGNSA. CDR3 length equals 15 residues. The CDR3: CASSLVGGNNYGYTF. In DNA, the CDR3 is TGTGCCAGCAGCTTAGTAGGGGGCAACAACTATGGCTACACCTTC.

The CDR3 sequence is CASSIARTGGTEAFF. CDR3 nucleotides: TGTGCCAGTAGTATCGCGCGGACAGGAGGCACTGAAGCTTTCTTT. The J gene is TRBJ1-1, the V gene TRBV19; 7 bases are shared with TRBD1. The V and J ends lost 3 bases and 4 bases, in that order; junction bases with no gene match: 8. The germline gives CDR1 LNHDA, CDR2 SQIVND (reference sequence). This CDR3 has 15 amino acids.

This chain links TRBV6-5 with TRBJ1-1; the D gene is possibly TRBD1 (6 bases). V shed 6 bases and J shed 3 bases, with 14 bases lying between them. Germline assignment: CDR1 MNHEY and CDR2 SVGAGI. The CDR3 runs to 14 residues. CDR3 in amino acids: CASRRDIDYTEAFF. Written as DNA, the CDR3 is TGTGCCAGCAGACGGGACATTGACTACACTGAAGCTTTCTTT.

The chain links TRBV3-1 (or the pseudogene TRBV3-2) to TRBJ2-7; 11 bases match TRBD1. V shed 0 bases, J shed 7 bases, and the junction held 5 bases outside the gene matches. There are 15 residues in the CDR3. The germline CDR1 and CDR2 sequences are LGHDT and YNNKEL (reference sequence). The CDR3 coding sequence is TGTGCCAGCAGCCAAGACGGGACAGGGGGAAGGGAGCAGTACTTC. Its translation: CASSQDGTGGREQYF.

This chain uses TRBV4-3 with TRBJ1-5, with D unresolved. With 0 bases removed from V and 6 bases from J, the gap between germline ends came to 15 bases. The CDR3 has 16 amino acids. The germline V gene encodes CDR1 LGHNA and CDR2 YSLEER. CDR3 loop: CASSQDRLIPTQPQHF. CDR3 bases: TGCGCCAGCAGCCAAGATAGACTTATCCCCACTCAGCCCCAGCATTTT.

V usage is TRBV2 and J usage is TRBJ1-6; a possible D gene is TRBD1 (5 bases). The CDR3 spans 16 residues. Per the germline V gene, CDR1 is SNHLY and CDR2 is FYNNEI. V was trimmed by 2 bases and J by 7 bases, leaving 15 bases between them. The CDR3 region is CASSEWGLGENSPLHF. CDR3 bases: TGTGCCAGCAGTGAATGGGGACTGGGGGAAAATTCACCCCTCCACTTT.

The chain joins TRBV19 to TRBJ1-3; D unclear. Trimming left V 5 bases short and J 1 base short, with 15 bases between. The CDR3 is 16 amino acids. CDR1 and CDR2 from the germline V gene are LNHDA and SQIVND (reference sequence). CDR3 loop: CASSLRGGKSGNTIYF. The CDR3 DNA follows: TGTGCCAGTAGTCTCCGAGGCGGGAAATCTGGAAACACCATATATTTT.

J is TRBJ2-5 and V is TRBV4-3; TRBD2 agrees at 16 bases. This CDR3 contains 18 residues. V lost 0 bases, J lost 4 bases, and 5 bases stayed unmatched. CDR1 LGHNA and CDR2 YSLEER come from the germline V gene. The CDR3 spells CASSQEGTSGGAGETQYF. The DNA for the CDR3 is TGCGCCAGCAGCCAAGAAGGGACTAGCGGGGGGGCAGGAGAGACCCAGTACTTC.

The chain is built from TRBV11-2 and TRBJ2-2; 12 bases map to TRBD2. The CDR3 runs to 17 residues. Unmatched junction bases numbered 4, after V lost 3 bases and J lost 2 bases. The germline gives CDR1 SGHAT, CDR2 FQNNGV. As DNA, the CDR3 is TGTGCCAGCAGCTTTCGACTAGCGGGGGCCAACACCGGGGAGCTGTTTTTT. Its translation: CASSFRLAGANTGELFF. The whole variable domain, filled in from reference TRBV11-2 and TRBJ2-2, reads EAGVAQSPRYKIIEKRQSVAFWCNPISGHATLYWYQQILGQGPKLLIQFQNNGVVDDSQLPKDRFSAERLKGVDSTLKIQPAKLEDSAVYLCASSFRLAGANTGELFFGEGSRLTVL.

This rearrangement joins TRBV19 to TRBJ1-3, with 7 bases matching TRBD1. V lost 5 bases, J lost 0 bases, and 4 bases stayed unmatched. Germline V gene sequence: CDR1 LNHDA, CDR2 SQIVND (reference sequence). The CDR3 length is 15 residues. CDR3 region: CASSPWDSSGNTIYF. The CDR3 nucleotides are TGTGCCAGTAGTCCCTGGGACAGCTCTGGAAACACCATATATTTT. Supplemented by reference TRBV19 and TRBJ1-3, the full variable domain reads DGGITQSPKYLFRKEGQNVTLSCEQNLNHDAMYWYRQDPGQGLRLIYYSQIVNDFQKGDIAEGYSVSREKKESFPLTVTSAQKNPTAFYLCASSPWDSSGNTIYFGEGSWLTVV.

The chain combines TRBV12-3 or TRBV12-4 with TRBJ2-7; maybe TRBD1 (5 bases). Trimming removed 5 bases at V and 2 bases at J, with 10 bases between. The CDR3 totals 13 residues. DNA of the CDR3: TGTGCCAGCAGTCCGACAGAACCCTACGAGCAGTACTTC. Translated, it gives CASSPTEPYEQYF.

This sequence joins TRBV27 and TRBJ1-6; TRBD1 matches 9 bases. Germline values: CDR1 MNHEY, CDR2 SMNVEV (reference sequence). The CDR3 is 14 amino acids. The V segment lost 2 bases and the J segment 10 bases; nucleotides outside the gene matches: 3. In nucleotides, the CDR3 is TGTGCCAGCAGTTTAACAGGGGGCGGGTCACCCCTCCACTTT. Amino acids: CASSLTGGGSPLHF.

The V call is TRBV29-1, the J call TRBJ2-7; possible D gene TRBD2, 6 bases. Germline lookup yields CDR1 SQVTM and CDR2 ANQGSEA. V lost 5 bases and J lost 6, with 17 bases in between. CDR3 length: 13 amino acids. The CDR3 protein is CSVRGGTALEQYF. CDR3 in DNA: TGCAGCGTTAGGGGAGGAACCGCCCTCGAGCAGTACTTC.

The V call is TRBV9, the J call TRBJ1-5; D uncertain. The length of the CDR3 is 13 residues. The germline V gene has CDR1 SGDLS and CDR2 YYNGEE. V lost 4 bases and J lost 1, with 6 bases in between. CDR3 in amino acids: CASSPGSNQPQHF. The DNA of the CDR3 is TGTGCCAGCAGCCCCGGGAGCAATCAGCCCCAGCATTTT. Full variable domain (missing parts from reference TRBV9 and TRBJ1-5): DSGVTQTPKHLITATGQRVTLRCSPRSGDLSVYWYQQSLDQGLQFLIQYYNGEERAKGNILERFSAQQFPDLHSELNLSSLELGDSALYFCASSPGSNQPQHFGDGTRLSIL.

This chain joins TRBV12-5 and TRBJ1-4; 9 nucleotides align to TRBD1. CDR1 is LGHNT and CDR2 is FRNRAP in the germline V gene. Trimming at V came to 5 bases and at J to 5 bases, leaving 3 bases not matched to a gene. This CDR3 contains 14 residues. CDR3 DNA: TGTGCTAGTGGTAGGGGGACAGGGAATGAAAAACTGTTTTTT. Protein product: CASGRGTGNEKLFF.

The V and J genes are TRBV7-6 and TRBJ2-7; the D gene is possibly TRBD2 (6 bases). The CDR3 contains 15 residues. Looked up from germline, CDR1 is SGHVS and CDR2 is FNYEAQ. The V gene lost 0 bases and the J gene lost 2 bases, with 11 bases spanning the gap. The CDR3 is CASSLAGGTTYEQYF. The CDR3 region has the DNA TGTGCCAGCAGCTTAGCGGGGGGTACTACCTACGAGCAGTACTTC.

The V gene is TRBV12-3 or TRBV12-4, the J gene TRBJ1-1; D is uncertain. Trimming cost V 3 bases and J 4 bases, with 9 bases left between them. The CDR3 extends over 13 amino acids. The CDR3 spells CASSFGGGTEAFF. The CDR3 DNA reads as TGTGCCAGCAGTTTCGGAGGAGGCACTGAAGCTTTCTTT.

This clone was detected once. The CDR3 DNA reads TGTGCCAGCAGCCGGGGGCGGTATCAGGAGCAGTACTTC. Translating gives CASSRGRYQEQYF. J is TRBJ2-7 and V is TRBV3-1 (or the pseudogene TRBV3-2); possible D gene TRBD1, 6 bases. The ends were cut back, 4 bases at V and 7 bases at J, with 14 bases in the middle. The germline gives CDR1 LGHDT, CDR2 YNNKEL (reference sequence). This CDR3 is 13 amino acids long.